Here is one T cell receptor beta chain with its context. The data belong to a study of cytomegalovirus exposure and HLA in healthy donors. The PCR contained 60 Vbeta and 13 Jbeta primers. Clones were read by immunoSEQ multiplex PCR, and TCRdb kept only the in-frame ones, dropping some. The sample lists roughly 130,000 clones; around 80% were seen once. After removal of 0 bases from V and 4 bases from J, the junction contained 6 bases not matched to a gene. Looked up from germline, CDR1 is SGDLS and CDR2 is YYNGEE. This CDR3 is 17 amino acids long. This TCR derives from a man in his fifties in good health and CMV-seronegative. Sequenced material: PBMCs. The V gene is TRBV9, the J gene TRBJ2-2; 10 bases align to TRBD2. DNA for the CDR3: TGTGCCAGCAGCGTAGAGGTTAGCGGGGGGCGCACCGGGGAGCTGTTTTTT. It encodes CASSVEVSGGRTGELFF.